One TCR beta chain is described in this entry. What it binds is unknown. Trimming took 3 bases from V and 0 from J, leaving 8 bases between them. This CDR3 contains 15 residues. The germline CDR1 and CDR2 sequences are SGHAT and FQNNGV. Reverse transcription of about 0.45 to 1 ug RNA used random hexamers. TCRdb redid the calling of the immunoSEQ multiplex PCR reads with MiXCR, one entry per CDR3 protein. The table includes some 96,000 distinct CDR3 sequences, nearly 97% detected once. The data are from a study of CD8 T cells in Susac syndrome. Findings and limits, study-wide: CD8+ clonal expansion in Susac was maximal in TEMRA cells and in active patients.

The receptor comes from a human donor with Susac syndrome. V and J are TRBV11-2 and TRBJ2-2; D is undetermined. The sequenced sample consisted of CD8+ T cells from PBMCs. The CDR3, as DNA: TGTGCCAGCAGCTTCTCGCTCCCGAACACCGGGGAGCTGTTTTTT. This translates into CASSFSLPNTGELFF.